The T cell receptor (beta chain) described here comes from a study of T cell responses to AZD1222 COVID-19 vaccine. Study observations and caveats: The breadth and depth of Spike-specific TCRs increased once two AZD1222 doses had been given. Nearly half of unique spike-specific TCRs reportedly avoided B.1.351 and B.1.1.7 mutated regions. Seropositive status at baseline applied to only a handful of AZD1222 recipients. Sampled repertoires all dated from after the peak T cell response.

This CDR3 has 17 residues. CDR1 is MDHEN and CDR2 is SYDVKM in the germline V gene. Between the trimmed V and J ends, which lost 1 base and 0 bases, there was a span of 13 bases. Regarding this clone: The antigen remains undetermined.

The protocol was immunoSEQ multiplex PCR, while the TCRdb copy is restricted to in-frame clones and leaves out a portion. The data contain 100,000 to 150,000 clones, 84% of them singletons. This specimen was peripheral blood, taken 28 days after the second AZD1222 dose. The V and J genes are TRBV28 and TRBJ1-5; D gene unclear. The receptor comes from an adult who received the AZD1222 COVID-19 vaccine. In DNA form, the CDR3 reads TGTGCCAGCAGTTTATCGGACGGAACATATAGCAATCAGCCCCAGCATTTT. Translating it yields CASSLSDGTYSNQPQHF.